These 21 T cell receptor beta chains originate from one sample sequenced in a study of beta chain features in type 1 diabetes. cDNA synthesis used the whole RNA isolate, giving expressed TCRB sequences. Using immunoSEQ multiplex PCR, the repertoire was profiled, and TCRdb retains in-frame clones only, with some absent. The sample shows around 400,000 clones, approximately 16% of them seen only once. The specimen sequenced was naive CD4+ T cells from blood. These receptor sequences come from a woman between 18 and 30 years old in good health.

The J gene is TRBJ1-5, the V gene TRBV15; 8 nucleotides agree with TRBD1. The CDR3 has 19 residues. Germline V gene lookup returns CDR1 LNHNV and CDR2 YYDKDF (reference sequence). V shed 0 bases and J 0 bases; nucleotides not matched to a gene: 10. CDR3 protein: CATSRDTGQGLYSNQPQHF. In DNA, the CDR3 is TGTGCCACCAGCAGAGATACAGGACAGGGTCTTTATAGCAATCAGCCCCAGCATTTT. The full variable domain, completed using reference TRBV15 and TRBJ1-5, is DAMVIQNPRYQVTQFGKPVTLSCSQTLNHNVMYWYQQKSSQAPKLLFHYYDKDFNNEADTPDNFQSRRPNTSFCFLDIRSPGLGDTAMYLCATSRDTGQGLYSNQPQHFGDGTRLSIL.

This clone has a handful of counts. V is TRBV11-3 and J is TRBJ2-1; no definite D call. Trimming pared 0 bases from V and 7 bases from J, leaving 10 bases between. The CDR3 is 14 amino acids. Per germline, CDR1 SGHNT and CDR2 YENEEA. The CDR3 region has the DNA TGTGCCAGCAGCTTAGACGCGAACGCGAATGAGCAGTTCTTC. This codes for CASSLDANANEQFF.

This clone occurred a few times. CDR3 nucleotides: TGTGCCAGCAGTATCCGACTAGCGGGAGGGCGCCAGTTGGATACGCAGTATTTT. Protein product: CASSIRLAGGRQLDTQYF. The chain combines TRBV27 with TRBJ2-3; 14 nucleotides line up with TRBD2. V lost 5 bases and J lost 6; bases outside the gene matches: 13. Germline V CDR1 and CDR2: MNHEY, SMNVEV (reference sequence). This CDR3 is built from 18 residues.

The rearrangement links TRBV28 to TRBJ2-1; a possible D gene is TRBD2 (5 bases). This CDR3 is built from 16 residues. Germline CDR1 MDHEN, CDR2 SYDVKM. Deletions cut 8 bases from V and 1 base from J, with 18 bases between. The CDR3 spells CASGSTISGSYNEQFF. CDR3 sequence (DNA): TGTGCCAGCGGAAGCACGATCAGCGGATCCTACAATGAGCAGTTCTTC.

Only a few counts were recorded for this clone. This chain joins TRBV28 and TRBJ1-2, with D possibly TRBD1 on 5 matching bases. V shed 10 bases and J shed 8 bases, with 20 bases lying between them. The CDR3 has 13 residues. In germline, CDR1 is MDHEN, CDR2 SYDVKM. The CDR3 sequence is CATTGGFPNGYTF. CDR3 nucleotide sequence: TGTGCCACCACCGGGGGGTTCCCCAACGGCTACACCTTC.

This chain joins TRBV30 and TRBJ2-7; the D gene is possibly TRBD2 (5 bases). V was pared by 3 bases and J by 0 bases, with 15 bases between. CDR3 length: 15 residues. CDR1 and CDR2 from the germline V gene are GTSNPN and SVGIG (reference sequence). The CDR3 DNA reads TGTGCCTGGAGAGATCGGCTAGCCGGCTCCTACGAGCAGTACTTC. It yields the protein CAWRDRLAGSYEQYF.

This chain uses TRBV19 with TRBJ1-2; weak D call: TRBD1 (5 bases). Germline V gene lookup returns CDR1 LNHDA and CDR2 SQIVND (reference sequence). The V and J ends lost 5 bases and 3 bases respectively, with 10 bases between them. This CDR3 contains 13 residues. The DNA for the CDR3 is TGTGCCAGTAGTTCAGGGATGGACTATGGCTACACCTTC. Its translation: CASSSGMDYGYTF.

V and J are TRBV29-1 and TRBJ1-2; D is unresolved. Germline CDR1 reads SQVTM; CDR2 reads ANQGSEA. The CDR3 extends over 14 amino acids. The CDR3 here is CSAFADGLESGYTF. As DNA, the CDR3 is TGCAGTGCCTTTGCTGATGGATTGGAGTCTGGCTACACCTTC.

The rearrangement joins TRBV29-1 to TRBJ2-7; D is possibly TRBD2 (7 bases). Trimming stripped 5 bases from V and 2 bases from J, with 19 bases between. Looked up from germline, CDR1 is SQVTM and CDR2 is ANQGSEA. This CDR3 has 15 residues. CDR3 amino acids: CSVRGDRDYTYEQYF. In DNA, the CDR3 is TGCAGCGTTAGGGGGGATCGGGACTACACCTACGAGCAGTACTTC.

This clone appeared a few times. This CDR3 is CSVGREPRNTEAFF. Written as DNA, the CDR3 is TGCAGCGTTGGTCGAGAACCCCGGAACACTGAAGCTTTCTTT. The chain links TRBV29-1 to TRBJ1-1; the D is unclear. The CDR3 is 14 amino acids. Germline assignment: CDR1 SQVTM and CDR2 ANQGSEA. Trimming removed 4 bases from V and 1 base from J, with 13 bases in between.

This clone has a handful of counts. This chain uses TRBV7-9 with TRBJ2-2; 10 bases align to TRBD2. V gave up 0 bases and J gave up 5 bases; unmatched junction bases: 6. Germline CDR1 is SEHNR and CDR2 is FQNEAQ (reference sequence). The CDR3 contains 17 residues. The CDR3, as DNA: TGTGCCAGCAGCTTAGCCCTTGCTAGCGGGAGAACCGGGGAGCTGTTTTTT. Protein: CASSLALASGRTGELFF.

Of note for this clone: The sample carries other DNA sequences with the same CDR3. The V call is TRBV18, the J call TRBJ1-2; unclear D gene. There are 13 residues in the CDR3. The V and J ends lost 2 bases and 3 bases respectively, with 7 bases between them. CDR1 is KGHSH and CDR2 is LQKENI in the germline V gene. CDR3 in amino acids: CASSPGQYYGYTF. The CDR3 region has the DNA TGTGCCAGCTCACCAGGGCAGTACTATGGCTACACCTTC.

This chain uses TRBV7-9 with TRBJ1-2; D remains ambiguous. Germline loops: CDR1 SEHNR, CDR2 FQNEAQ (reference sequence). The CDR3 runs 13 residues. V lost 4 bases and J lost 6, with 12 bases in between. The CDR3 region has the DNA TGTGCCAGCAGCTCCCAGGTCCAGAATGGCTACACCTTC. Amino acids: CASSSQVQNGYTF.

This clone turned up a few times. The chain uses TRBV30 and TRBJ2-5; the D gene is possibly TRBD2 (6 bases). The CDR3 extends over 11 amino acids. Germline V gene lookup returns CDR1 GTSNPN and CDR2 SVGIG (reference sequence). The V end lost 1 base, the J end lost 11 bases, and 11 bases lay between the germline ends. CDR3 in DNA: TGTGCCTGGAGTGAGGGCGGGGCACAGTACTTC. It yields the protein CAWSEGGAQYF.

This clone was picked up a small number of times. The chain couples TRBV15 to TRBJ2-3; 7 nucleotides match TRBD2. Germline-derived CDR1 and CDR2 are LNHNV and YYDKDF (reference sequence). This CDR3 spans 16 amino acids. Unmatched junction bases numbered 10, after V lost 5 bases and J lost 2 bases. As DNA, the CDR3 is TGTGCCACCAGCGCTCGACTAGCTGAAGTCACAGATACGCAGTATTTT. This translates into CATSARLAEVTDTQYF.

The CDR3: CASSPEVDGELFF. The DNA of the CDR3 is TGTGCCAGCAGCCCGGAGGTTGACGGGGAGCTGTTTTTT. The gene calls are TRBV5-4 and TRBJ2-2, with D perhaps TRBD2 (5 bases). The CDR3 sequence is 13 residues long. Trimming took off 4 bases at V and 7 bases at J, with 11 bases between the two ends. Germline V CDR1 and CDR2: SGHNT, YYREEE (reference sequence).

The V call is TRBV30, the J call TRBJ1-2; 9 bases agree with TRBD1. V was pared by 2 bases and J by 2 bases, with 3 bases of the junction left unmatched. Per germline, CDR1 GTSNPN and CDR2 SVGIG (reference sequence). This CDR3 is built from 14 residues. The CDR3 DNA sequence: TGTGCCTGGAGTCGCGGGACAGGGAACTATGGCTACACCTTC. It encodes CAWSRGTGNYGYTF.

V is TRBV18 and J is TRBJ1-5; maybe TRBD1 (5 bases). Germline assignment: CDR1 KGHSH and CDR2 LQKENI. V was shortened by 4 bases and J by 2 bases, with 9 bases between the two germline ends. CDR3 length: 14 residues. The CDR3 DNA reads TGTGCCAGCTCACGGCAACAGGGCAATCAGCCCCAGCATTTT. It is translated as CASSRQQGNQPQHF.

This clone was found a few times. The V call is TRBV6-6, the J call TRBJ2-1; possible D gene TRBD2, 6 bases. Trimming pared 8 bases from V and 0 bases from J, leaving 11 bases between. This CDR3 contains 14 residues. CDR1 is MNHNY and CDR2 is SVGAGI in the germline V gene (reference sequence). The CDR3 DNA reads TGTGCCAGCGGGCGGGACCGCTCCTACAATGAGCAGTTCTTC. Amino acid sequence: CASGRDRSYNEQFF.

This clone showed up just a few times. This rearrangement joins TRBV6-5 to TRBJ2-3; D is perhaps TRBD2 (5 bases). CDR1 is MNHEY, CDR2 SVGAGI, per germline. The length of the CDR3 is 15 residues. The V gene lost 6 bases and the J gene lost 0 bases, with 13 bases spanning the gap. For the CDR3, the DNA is TGTGCCAGCAGCACCCCGGCGGGTAGCACAGATACGCAGTATTTT. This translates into CASSTPAGSTDTQYF.

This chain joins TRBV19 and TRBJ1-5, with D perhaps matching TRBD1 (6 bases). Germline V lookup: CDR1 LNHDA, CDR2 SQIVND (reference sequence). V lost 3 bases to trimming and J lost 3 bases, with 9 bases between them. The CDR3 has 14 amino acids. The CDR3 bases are TGTGCCAGTAGTATGAGGGACAACAATCAGCCCCAGCATTTT. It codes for CASSMRDNNQPQHF. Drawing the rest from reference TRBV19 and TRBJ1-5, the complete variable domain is DGGITQSPKYLFRKEGQNVTLSCEQNLNHDAMYWYRQDPGQGLRLIYYSQIVNDFQKGDIAEGYSVSREKKESFPLTVTSAQKNPTAFYLCASSMRDNNQPQHFGDGTRLSIL.